The rows below give T cell receptor beta chains drawn from one sample of a study of blood T cell repertoires in COVID-19. Sequencing used immunoSEQ multiplex PCR; TCRdb keeps in-frame clones, though not all of them. This sample yields tens of thousands of clones, of which about four fifths are seen a single time; nearly 5% belongs to the top ten. The source material was peripheral blood. These receptors were taken from a woman over 75 with active or convalescent COVID-19. Each CDR3 is given with its conserved first and last residue. D genes are given only for firm matches. Clone size is shown for a subset of rows, as once, few, many or a class of expanded clone.

>TRBD1|TRBJ2-1|TRBV5-1|-
TGCGCCAGCAGCCCCGGGACAGGGACCTTAGACGCGGGGCAGTTCTTC
CASSPGTGTLDAGQFF
>TRBD2|TRBJ2-1|TRBV5-1|-
TGCGCCAGCAGCCTCGGGACTAGCGGGAATGAGCAGTTCTTC
CASSLGTSGNEQFF
>-|TRBJ2-1|TRBV2|-
TGTGCCAGCTCCAACACAGAGGGCCTGTCCTACAATGAGCAGTTCTTC
CASSNTEGLSYNEQFF
>-|TRBJ1-2|TRBV6-5|few
TGTGCCAGCAGTTATGACAGGTACAACTATGGCTACACCTTC
CASSYDRYNYGYTF
>-|TRBJ2-3|TRBV5-8|-
TGTGCCAGCAGCGCCGGAGGAGGGAGGTCAGATACGCAGTATTTT
CASSAGGGRSDTQYF
>-|TRBJ1-1|TRBV11-3|-
TGTGCCAGCAGCTGGGCATTGTCAGGGGAAGCTTTCTTT
CASSWALSGEAFF
>-|TRBJ1-1|TRBV7-3|-
TGTGCCAGCAGCTTAAATCAGGGCAGGAACACTGAAGCTTTCTTT
CASSLNQGRNTEAFF
>TRBD2|TRBJ2-7|TRBV3-1/TRBV3-2|-
TGTGCCAGCAGCCAAGGACTAGCGGGTTCGGTCGAGCAGTACTTC
CASSQGLAGSVEQYF
>-|TRBJ2-5|TRBV7-9|-
TGTGCCAGCAGCCCACCCGGGGGAGAACGAGAGTGGGAGACCCAGTACTTC
CASSPPGGEREWETQYF
>TRBD2|TRBJ2-5|TRBV19|once
TGTGCCAGTAATCCGACTAGCGGAGCACCCCAGCCCCAGTACTTC
CASNPTSGAPQPQYF
>TRBD1|TRBJ1-1|TRBV5-6|-
TGTGCCAGCAGCTTCCGCTTACAGGGGGTAAACACTGAAGCTTTCTTT
CASSFRLQGVNTEAFF
>-|TRBJ1-6|TRBV7-9|-
TGTGCCACCTTAATCGTCCTATCTTCACCCCTCCACTTT
CATLIVLSSPLHF
>-|TRBJ2-1|TRBV5-1|-
TGCGCCAGCGAAACCCAGGCAGGGGCCCCGTACAATGAGCAGTTCTTC
CASETQAGAPYNEQFF
>-|TRBJ2-5|TRBV5-1|-
TGCGCCAGCAGCGGAACATCGGGGGGCCGGGAGACCCAGTACTTC
CASSGTSGGRETQYF
>TRBD1|TRBJ2-1|TRBV11-3|once
TGTGCCAGCAGCTTAGGGGGACAGGGGTGGTCCTACAATGAGCAGTTCTTC
CASSLGGQGWSYNEQFF
>TRBD1|TRBJ1-6|TRBV5-1|-
TGCGCCAGCAGCCCCGGACAGGGCAACAATTCACCCCTCCACTTT
CASSPGQGNNSPLHF
>-|TRBJ2-1|TRBV4-2|-
TGTGCCGCTGGGGGGGGGCTGTCCTACAATGAGCAGTTCTTC
CAAGGGLSYNEQFF
>-|TRBJ1-5|TRBV28|-
TGTGCCAGCAGGGGGGGGGATGTGGGAGGTGGTCAGCCCCAGCATTTT
CASRGGDVGGGQPQHF
>-|TRBJ2-5|TRBV10-1|once
TGCGCCAGCAGTGAGTCGGTCCTCGGGGGAGAGACCCAGTACTTC
CASSESVLGGETQYF
>-|TRBJ1-1|TRBV13|-
TGTGCCAGCAGCTCGTGGACAGCCAGGGGTGAAGCTTTCTTT
CASSSWTARGEAFF
>TRBD1|TRBJ2-4|TRBV28|-
TGTGCCACCAGGGGGCTAACGAACATTCAGTACTTC
CATRGLTNIQYF
>-|TRBJ2-7|TRBV5-1|-
TGCGCCAGCAGCTTGGATTATTACGAGCAGTACTTC
CASSLDYYEQYF
>TRBD2|TRBJ2-3|TRBV27|-
TGTGCCAGCAGTTCCCCCTCCAGCGGGAGAGGTGATACGCAGTATTTT
CASSSPSSGRGDTQYF
>-|TRBJ1-5|TRBV12-3/TRBV12-4|-
TGTGCCAGCAGCTATAGCAATCAGCCCCAGCATTTT
CASSYSNQPQHF
>-|TRBJ1-5|TRBV7-8|-
TGTGCCAGCAGCTCATTCGGAGGGTCCCATCAGCCCCAGCATTTT
CASSSFGGSHQPQHF
>-|TRBJ2-1|TRBV12-3/TRBV12-4|-
TGTGCCAGCAGATCTGGGACTGCCAATGAGCAGTTCTTC
CASRSGTANEQFF